These 25 T cell receptor beta chains originate from one sample sequenced in a study of monozygotic twins with inflammatory bowel disease. Following a re-call of the 5' RACE reads, TCRdb has one entry per CDR3 protein and lacks DNA. In all, the sample yields around 400,000 distinct CDR3 sequences. Material for sequencing was blood. These receptors all come from a human donor with ulcerative colitis or Crohn's disease, or a healthy co-twin of an affected twin (not recorded which).

CDR3 sequence reads: CASSLGFAGSDTQYF. The V and J genes are TRBV7-9 and TRBJ2-3; absent DNA, TCRdb's TRBD2 call cannot be checked. CDR1 and CDR2 from the germline V gene are SEHNR and FQNEAQ (reference sequence). This CDR3 has 15 amino acids. The full variable domain, rest sourced from reference TRBV7-9 and TRBJ2-3, is DTGVSQNPRHKITKRGQNVTFRCDPISEHNRLYWYRQTLGQGPEFLTYFQNEAQLEKSRLLSDRFSAERPKGSFSTLEIQRTEQGDSAMYLCASSLGFAGSDTQYFGPGTRLTVL.

The V call is TRBV7-3, the J call TRBJ2-1; TCRdb gives TRBD2 as the D gene, but with no DNA this cannot be confirmed. Germline V gene data show CDR1 as SGHTA and CDR2 as FQGTGA. The CDR3 contains 15 residues. CDR3: CASSSLAGRDNEQFF.

The chain carries TRBV5-5 and TRBJ2-4; TCRdb's D call, TRBD1, is unchecked because there is no DNA. Germline V CDR1 and CDR2: SGHKS, YYEKEE (reference sequence). The CDR3 has 16 residues. The CDR3 here is CASYPLPRQGENIQYF.

The J gene is TRBJ2-1, the V gene TRBV6-1; TCRdb designates TRBD1, a call that cannot be tested without DNA. This CDR3 is 14 amino acids long. From germline, CDR1 is MNHNS and CDR2 SASEGT. CDR3 protein: CASMNRGGRYEQFF.

The chain employs TRBV5-1 and TRBJ1-5. The CDR3 is 14 residues long. Per germline, CDR1 SGHRS and CDR2 YFSETQ. The CDR3 sequence is CASSLVPTPQPQHF.

This sequence joins TRBV5-1 and TRBJ2-7. In germline, CDR1 is SGHRS, CDR2 YFSETQ. The CDR3 is made up of 14 amino acids. Here the CDR3 reads CASSLAWTRNEQYF.

The CDR3 sequence is CASSLQDGNQPQHF. The gene calls are TRBV7-6 and TRBJ1-5. Germline CDR1 SGHVS, CDR2 FNYEAQ. The CDR3 totals 14 residues.

The gene calls are TRBV12-3 or TRBV12-4 and TRBJ2-1; TCRdb reports TRBD2, a call that lacks DNA to check it against. The CDR3 runs to 16 residues. The CDR3 loop reads CASSPPDAYSGYEQFF.

The chain uses TRBV5-1 and TRBJ1-1; TCRdb indicates TRBD1, and absent DNA this call remains unverified. The CDR3 extends over 13 amino acids. Germline CDR1 reads SGHRS; CDR2 reads YFSETQ. CDR3 amino acids: CASSLGQGPVAFF. The full variable domain, rest sourced from reference TRBV5-1 and TRBJ1-1, is KAGVTQTPRYLIKTRGQQVTLSCSPISGHRSVSWYQQTPGQGLQFLFEYFSETQRNKGNFPGRFSGRQFSNSRSEMNVSTLELGDSALYLCASSLGQGPVAFFGQGTRLTVV.

The chain links TRBV5-1 to TRBJ2-1; TCRdb's D gene call, TRBD2, goes unchecked for lack of DNA. The CDR3 is made up of 16 amino acids. Germline V gives CDR1 SGHRS, CDR2 YFSETQ. The CDR3 region is CASSWTGLAGPNEQFF.

This sequence joins TRBV2 and TRBJ2-5; TCRdb returns TRBD2, unconfirmable since there is no DNA. The CDR3 loop spans 12 amino acids. Germline V gene data show CDR1 as SNHLY and CDR2 as FYNNEI. CDR3 protein: CASRRGRETQYF. Combining the CDR3 with reference TRBV2 and TRBJ2-5 gives the whole variable domain EPEVTQTPSHQVTQMGQEVILRCVPISNHLYFYWYRQILGQKVEFLVSFYNNEISEKSEIFDDQFSVERPDGSNFTLKIRSTKLEDSAMYFCASRRGRETQYFGPGTRLLVL.

V and J are TRBV10-3 and TRBJ2-1. Germline V gives CDR1 ENHRY, CDR2 SYGVKD. CDR3 length: 12 amino acids. The CDR3 spells CAIGGSGNEQFF.

The V gene is TRBV20-1, the J gene TRBJ2-5; the TCRdb D gene call, TRBD2, has no DNA to confirm it. CDR1 and CDR2 from the germline V gene are DFQATT and SNEGSKA (reference sequence). The CDR3 covers 14 residues. The CDR3 protein is CSASWGGGAGRPYF.

The chain carries TRBV7-2 and TRBJ2-1; checking the TCRdb D call of TRBD2 is not possible without DNA. This CDR3 comprises 15 residues. Germline V gene data show CDR1 as SGHTA and CDR2 as FQGNSA. The CDR3 sequence is CASSLVGREFNEQFF.

The chain links TRBV5-1 to TRBJ1-5; absent DNA, TCRdb's TRBD1 call cannot be checked. Germline V gene sequence: CDR1 SGHRS, CDR2 YFSETQ. The length of the CDR3 is 15 residues. CDR3 protein: CASSPSTGGNQPQHF.

The chain employs TRBV3-1 and TRBJ1-4; TCRdb gives TRBD1 as the D gene, but with no DNA this cannot be confirmed. This CDR3 spans 14 amino acids. Germline V CDR1 and CDR2: LGHDT, YNNKEL (reference sequence). This chain's CDR3 is CASTPDSHNEKLFF.

The chain couples TRBV5-1 to TRBJ2-7. CDR1 and CDR2 (germline): SGHRS, YFSETQ. The length of the CDR3 is 14 residues. The CDR3: CASSFLDRSYEQYF.

The V call is TRBV20-1, the J call TRBJ2-3; TCRdb's assignment of TRBD2 cannot be checked, as there is no DNA. The length of the CDR3 is 14 residues. Germline CDR1 reads DFQATT; CDR2 reads SNEGSKA (reference sequence). This CDR3 reads CSARAGGGPDTQYF.

This sequence joins TRBV30 and TRBJ1-6. Per the germline V gene, CDR1 is GTSNPN and CDR2 is SVGIG (reference sequence). CDR3 size: 14 residues. The CDR3: CAWSPTAFNSPLHF.

CDR3 region: CASSQTWGSYEQYF. The V and J genes are TRBV27 and TRBJ2-7. The CDR3 totals 14 residues. Germline loops: CDR1 MNHEY, CDR2 SMNVEV (reference sequence).

The chain combines TRBV29-1 with TRBJ2-7. Looked up from germline, CDR1 is SQVTM and CDR2 is ANQGSEA. This CDR3 region has 14 residues. The CDR3 protein is CSVLGSNPSYEQYF.

The chain has TRBV7-8 and TRBJ2-7; with no DNA, the TCRdb D assignment of TRBD2 cannot be verified. Germline V gene sequence: CDR1 SGHVS, CDR2 FQNEAQ. CDR3 size: 17 residues. The CDR3 sequence: CASSLDSLLAITYEQYF.

The V call is TRBV19, the J call TRBJ1-1; TCRdb indicates TRBD1, and absent DNA this call remains unverified. The CDR3 length is 13 residues. In germline, CDR1 is LNHDA, CDR2 SQIVND (reference sequence). This CDR3 reads CASIGAIGTEAFF. Full variable domain (missing parts from reference TRBV19 and TRBJ1-1): DGGITQSPKYLFRKEGQNVTLSCEQNLNHDAMYWYRQDPGQGLRLIYYSQIVNDFQKGDIAEGYSVSREKKESFPLTVTSAQKNPTAFYLCASIGAIGTEAFFGQGTRLTVV.

The rearrangement links TRBV12-3 or TRBV12-4 to TRBJ1-5; TCRdb reports TRBD1, a call that lacks DNA to check it against. The CDR3 spans 15 residues. CDR3 in amino acids: CASSPSGIGNQPQHF.

This chain joins TRBV20-1 and TRBJ2-3; no DNA is available, so the TRBD1 call from TCRdb remains unchecked. CDR1 is DFQATT, CDR2 SNEGSKA, per germline (reference sequence). The CDR3 is made up of 13 amino acids. This CDR3 reads CSALSRGPDTQYF.